These 10 T cell receptor beta chains were sequenced from one sample in a study of siplizumab effects on memory and regulatory T cells (dated by TCRdb to the late 2010s). Library preparation was by the immunoSEQ multiplex PCR assay. The table comes from immuneACCESS by way of TCRdb, which keeps in-frame sequences with V and J called. Part of the clones is missing from these tables; in studies checked, under half for an unresolved V gene and the rest for unknown reasons. The sample table shows 80,000 to 130,000 clones, and under 95% are seen once. The biggest ten clones account for 0.73% of the sample. Sequencing input: Tregs sorted from blood. All receptors come from a human donor in good health.

The chain couples TRBV5-4 to TRBJ2-1; D gene uncertain. CDR1 SGHNT and CDR2 YYREEE come from the germline V gene (reference sequence). The CDR3 spans 14 residues. Trimming stripped 4 bases from V and 0 bases from J, with 8 bases between. The CDR3 nucleotides read TGTGCCAGCAGCCTGGGCTTCTCCTACAATGAGCAGTTCTTC. Translating it yields CASSLGFSYNEQFF.

The gene calls are TRBV2 and TRBJ2-1; the D is unclear. The CDR3 extends over 11 amino acids. The V end was cut by 4 bases, the J end by 7 bases, with 5 bases between. Germline-derived CDR1 and CDR2 are SNHLY and FYNNEI. The CDR3 here is CASSVSNEQFF. The DNA for the CDR3 is TGTGCCAGCAGTGTTTCTAATGAGCAGTTCTTC.

The gene calls are TRBV7-9 and TRBJ1-2; TRBD1 matches 7 bases. Germline assignment: CDR1 SEHNR and CDR2 FQNEAQ (reference sequence). The CDR3 spans 18 residues. Germline trimming cut 5 bases from V and 4 bases from J; bases unmatched to any gene: 19. The CDR3 coding sequence is TGTGCCAGCAGCCCCCAGGGACAGTCTCTAAGTCGATTCTATGGCTACACCTTC. Protein sequence: CASSPQGQSLSRFYGYTF.

The rearrangement uses TRBV28 and TRBJ1-4; D is possibly TRBD1 (5 bases). Germline loops: CDR1 MDHEN, CDR2 SYDVKM. CDR3 size: 13 residues. V was pared by 7 bases and J by 4 bases, with 10 bases between. The CDR3 is CASIEGSNEKLFF. DNA for the CDR3: TGTGCCAGCATCGAGGGGAGTAATGAAAAACTGTTTTTT.

The chain combines TRBV5-5 with TRBJ2-1; the match to TRBD2 covers 9 bases. This CDR3 comprises 15 residues. Germline V gene data show CDR1 as SGHKS and CDR2 as YYEKEE (reference sequence). Trimming took 4 bases from V and 3 from J; bases not matched to a gene: 5. The CDR3 DNA reads as TGTGCCAGCAGCGTGCTAGCGGGGCGCTACAATGAGCAGTTCTTC. Translating gives CASSVLAGRYNEQFF.

The V gene is TRBV15, the J gene TRBJ2-7; 8 bases are a match to TRBD1. Germline V gene data show CDR1 as LNHNV and CDR2 as YYDKDF (reference sequence). The length of the CDR3 is 16 residues. J lost 6 bases, V lost 1 base, and 11 bases had no gene match. The CDR3 bases are TGTGCCACCAGCAGAGGCGACACAGGGGGAAATCCCGAGCAGTACTTC. The encoded protein is CATSRGDTGGNPEQYF.

This clone occurred once. The V gene is TRBV11-2, the J gene TRBJ2-3, with D maybe TRBD2 (6 bases). V was cut by 0 bases and J by 5 bases, with 15 bases left in between. CDR1 is SGHAT, CDR2 FQNNGV, per germline. This CDR3 has 16 amino acids. CDR3 protein: CASSLDPRGQVDTQYF. CDR3 nucleotide sequence: TGTGCCAGCAGCTTAGATCCGCGGGGCCAAGTAGATACGCAGTATTTT.

This clone was observed once. The chain uses TRBV19 and TRBJ1-3, with 7 bases lining up with TRBD1. The junction had 17 bases not matched to a gene; V was cut back by 8 bases and J by 7 bases. The V gene's germline CDR1 is LNHDA and CDR2 SQIVND (reference sequence). This CDR3 is built from 16 residues. Here the CDR3 reads CASQNRGNFARNTIYF. The CDR3 DNA reads as TGTGCCAGTCAGAACAGGGGAAACTTTGCCCGGAACACCATATATTTT.

This clone has only one observation. The genes are TRBV7-2 and TRBJ2-3, with 11 bases matching TRBD2. The CDR3 runs to 16 residues. Trimming removed 5 bases from V and 2 bases from J; junction bases left unmatched: 6. Looked up from germline, CDR1 is SGHTA and CDR2 is FQGNSA. CDR3 sequence reads: CASSPGTSGFTDTQYF. The CDR3 DNA sequence: TGTGCCAGCAGCCCCGGGACTAGCGGATTCACAGATACGCAGTATTTT.

This clone was counted between two and nine times. The chain is built from TRBV21-1 and TRBJ2-3; the DNA was not compared with TRBD2, the D call given in the table. TRBV21-1 is marked as a pseudogene. The CDR3 is made up of 16 amino acids. The DNA of the CDR3 is TGTGCCAGCAGCAAAAAGGGCGACTACCTCACAGATACGCAGTATTTT. This gives the protein CASSKKGDYLTDTQYF.